This T cell receptor (beta chain) was profiled in a study of cytomegalovirus exposure and HLA in healthy donors. Study background: Counted in an early data release were about 86 million unique TCRs from HLA-typed donors.

Those who donated were healthy bone marrow donors. With respect to this clone: Its antigen is not known.

The CDR3 has 13 amino acids. Germline CDR1 and CDR2: GTSNPN and SVGIG (reference sequence). The trim removed 1 base at V and 7 bases at J, leaving 7 bases unmatched. Primers included in the PCR were 60 Vbeta and 13 Jbeta primers. Assay: immunoSEQ multiplex PCR; the TCRdb copy retains only in-frame clones and omits some. The sample includes under 130,000 clones, around three quarters of them seen just once. Study observations and caveats: Sequencing likely generated an artifact that appeared as a cluster of highly shared sequence variants. A missense variant in DCLRE1C was later tied to TCR beta V- and J-gene trimming.

Sequences were obtained from PBMCs. The receptor was derived from a female donor in good health and CMV-seropositive. The chain links TRBV30 to TRBJ2-7; 7 nucleotides agree with TRBD1. The CDR3 sequence: CAWSDTTGLEQYF. CDR3 nucleotide sequence: TGTGCCTGGAGTGACACGACAGGGTTAGAGCAGTACTTC.